This is a list of T cell receptor beta chains from one sample in a study of post-analysis software for immune sequencing data. MiXCR was run by TCRdb on the PCR reads, yielding one entry per CDR3 protein. This sample has about 200,000 distinct CDR3 sequences, with 29% found just once. The material sequenced was blood. The receptors originated from a girl aged 2 to 17 with multiple sclerosis. Both conserved end residues are part of each CDR3. D genes are given only for firm matches. A row's size may be missing; if present it is once, few, many or a size class.

j_call d_call v_call clone_size cdr3_aa cdr3_nt
TRBJ1-5 TRBD1 TRBV28 few CAILGTGGKPQHF TGTGCCATTCTAGGGACAGGGGGAAAGCCCCAGCATTTT
TRBJ2-6 TRBD2 TRBV27 few CASSLTPWGGGANVLTF TGTGCCAGCAGTTTAACCCCTTGGGGGGGTGGGGCCAACGTCCTGACTTTC
TRBJ2-5 TRBD2 TRBV20-1 many CSARDHLAGGVETQYF TGCAGTGCTAGAGATCATCTAGCGGGGGGTGTAGAGACCCAGTACTTC
TRBJ2-2 TRBD1 TRBV15 few CATIPDRETGELFF TGTGCCACGATCCCGGACAGGGAAACCGGGGAGCTGTTTTTT
TRBJ2-5 TRBD2 TRBV6-5 . CASSYVGGLKTQYF TGTGCCAGCAGTTATGTGGGAGGGCTAAAGACCCAGTACTTC
TRBJ2-1 TRBD2 TRBV20-1 many CSARVRLAASYNEQFF TGCAGTGCTAGAGTCAGACTAGCGGCTTCCTACAATGAGCAGTTCTTC
TRBJ2-7 TRBD2 TRBV20-1 many CSVPPRGGYEQYF TGCAGTGTCCCGCCGCGGGGGGGGTACGAGCAGTACTTC
TRBJ2-3 . TRBV6-1 few CASSDGPHRGDTQYF TGTGCCAGCAGTGATGGTCCCCATAGGGGAGATACGCAGTATTTT
TRBJ2-1 TRBD2 TRBV15 . CATSRDPGLAGVDNEQFF TGTGCCACCAGCAGGGATCCCGGGTTAGCGGGAGTAGACAATGAGCAGTTCTTC
TRBJ1-2 TRBD1 TRBV29-1 many CSVGGVTGPQYGYTF TGCAGCGTGGGGGGGGTGACAGGGCCCCAATATGGCTACACCTTC
TRBJ2-1 TRBD2 TRBV5-1 many CASSTRGGNEQFF TGCGCCAGCAGCACGCGCGGGGGGAATGAGCAGTTCTTC
TRBJ1-2 . TRBV7-9 few CASSFVYGYTF TGTGCCAGCAGCTTTGTCTATGGCTACACCTTC
TRBJ2-1 TRBD1 TRBV6-6 . CATRNRGGQGGSNEQFF TGTGCCACCCGAAACCGGGGGGGACAGGGGGGGAGTAATGAGCAGTTCTTC
TRBJ1-2 TRBD1 TRBV3-1 . CASRYLGTRTGQGYTF TGTGCCAGCAGATACCTAGGAACCAGGACAGGACAGGGCTACACCTTC
TRBJ2-5 . TRBV29-1 . CSVAQGYVGETQYF TGCAGCGTTGCGCAGGGTTATGTTGGAGAGACCCAGTACTTC
TRBJ2-7 . TRBV9 . CASSVDTAYERYF TGTGCCAGCAGCGTAGACACCGCATACGAGCGGTACTTC
TRBJ2-1 TRBD1 TRBV28 many CASSWRDRDNEQFF TGTGCCAGCAGTTGGCGGGACAGGGACAATGAGCAGTTCTTC
TRBJ1-5 . TRBV19 . CASSILRGNQPQHF TGTGCCAGTAGCATTCTACGGGGGAATCAGCCCCAGCATTTT
TRBJ1-1 TRBD1 TRBV3-1 . CASSQDDRGPEAFF TGTGCCAGCAGCCAAGATGACAGGGGGCCTGAAGCTTTCTTT
TRBJ1-2 TRBD1 TRBV6-1 . CAGTLGDRGLAGYGYTF TGTGCCGGCACATTAGGGGACAGGGGGCTTGCCGGCTATGGCTACACCTTC
TRBJ2-5 TRBD1 TRBV18 . CASSQDREETQYF TGTGCCAGCTCACAGGACAGGGAAGAGACCCAGTACTTC
TRBJ2-7 . TRBV14 few CASSPPSREQYF TGTGCCAGCAGCCCCCCCTCCCGCGAGCAGTACTTC
TRBJ2-3 . TRBV5-1 . CASSPSGTDTQYF TGCGCCAGCAGCCCGTCGGGGACGGATACGCAGTATTTT
TRBJ1-3 . TRBV7-2 . CASSLVNSLRVAGNTIYF TGTGCCAGCAGCTTAGTCAACAGCCTCCGGGTGGCTGGAAACACCATATATTTT
TRBJ2-3 . TRBV20-1 . CSARDEGEYMTDTQYF TGCAGTGCTAGGGACGAGGGGGAGTATATGACAGATACGCAGTATTTT
TRBJ1-1 . TRBV20-1 . CSAREGGMNTEAFF TGCAGTGCTAGAGAAGGTGGCATGAACACTGAAGCTTTCTTT
TRBJ2-7 . TRBV28 many CASAGPGLEEQYF TGTGCCTCTGCAGGGCCAGGGTTGGAGGAGCAGTACTTC
TRBJ1-2 . TRBV20-1 few CSARGGGRAKSNYGYTF TGCAGTGCTAGAGGCGGAGGCAGGGCGAAGAGTAACTATGGCTACACCTTC
TRBJ2-7 . TRBV7-9 many CASSLLDEQYF TGTGCCAGCAGCTTACTCGACGAGCAGTACTTC
TRBJ2-6 . TRBV5-1 . CASSFGGPGANVLTF TGCGCCAGCAGCTTTGGGGGGCCTGGGGCCAACGTCCTGACTTTC
TRBJ2-1 . TRBV3-1 . CASSLQRNSGWSDEQFF TGTGCCAGCAGCCTCCAGAGAAACAGCGGGTGGTCCGATGAGCAGTTCTTC
TRBJ1-1 . TRBV29-1 few CSVDPGLGNTEAFF TGCAGCGTCGATCCGGGGCTGGGGAACACTGAAGCTTTCTTT
TRBJ2-7 . TRBV3-1 . CASSQAIYEQYF TGTGCCAGCAGCCAAGCGATCTACGAGCAGTACTTC
TRBJ2-1 . TRBV14 . CASSPYGTRGNEQFF TGTGCCAGCAGCCCCTACGGGACACGGGGGAATGAGCAGTTCTTC
TRBJ2-7 TRBD2 TRBV6-5 many CASRPGLAGVYEQYF TGTGCCAGCAGACCAGGACTAGCGGGAGTCTACGAGCAGTACTTC
TRBJ2-4 . TRBV20-1 many CSARSSGVNIQYF TGCAGTGCTAGATCTTCGGGGGTGAACATTCAGTACTTC